This TCR beta chain came from a study of CD8 T cells in Susac syndrome. The study sequenced TCR beta in blood CD8+ and CD4+ T cells. FACS enriched CD8+ TEMRA cells, while bulk CD8+ and CD4+ were negatively isolated. The CDR3 loop spans 15 amino acids. CDR1 and CDR2 (germline): LGHNA, YSLEER. The V gene end was trimmed by 3 bases and the J gene end by 7 bases; junction bases not matched to a gene: 8. Reverse transcription of about 0.5 to 1 ug RNA was performed with random hexamers. Multiplex immunoSEQ PCR targeted 54 Vbeta and 13 Jbeta TCR beta segments. TCRdb fed the immunoSEQ multiplex PCR reads into MiXCR, producing one record per CDR3 protein. The table lists approximately 120,000 distinct CDR3 sequences, nearly 95% of them singletons.

The V and J genes are TRBV4-3 and TRBJ2-1; 8 bases fit TRBD2. The sequenced sample was CD4+ T cells from PBMCs. This clonotype was obtained from a human donor in good health. The CDR3 here is CASSQAGGFRNEQFF. CDR3 nucleotides: TGCGCCAGCAGCCAGGCGGGAGGATTTAGAAATGAGCAGTTCTTC.